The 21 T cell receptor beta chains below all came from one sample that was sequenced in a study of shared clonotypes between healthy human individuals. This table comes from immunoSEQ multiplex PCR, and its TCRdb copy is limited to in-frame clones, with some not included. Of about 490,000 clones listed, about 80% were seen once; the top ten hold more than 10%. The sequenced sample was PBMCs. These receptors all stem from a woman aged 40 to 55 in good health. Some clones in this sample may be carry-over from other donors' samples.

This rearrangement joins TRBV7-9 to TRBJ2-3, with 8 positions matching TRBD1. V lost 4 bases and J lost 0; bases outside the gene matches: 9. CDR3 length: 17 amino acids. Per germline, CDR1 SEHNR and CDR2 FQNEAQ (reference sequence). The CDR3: CASSYSWTGQSTDTQYF. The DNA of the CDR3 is TGTGCCAGCAGCTATTCATGGACAGGGCAAAGCACAGATACGCAGTATTTT.

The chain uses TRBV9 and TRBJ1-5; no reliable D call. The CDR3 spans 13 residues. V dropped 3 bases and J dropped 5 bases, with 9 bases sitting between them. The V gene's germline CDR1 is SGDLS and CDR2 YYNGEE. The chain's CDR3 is CASSATGDQPQHF. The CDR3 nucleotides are TGTGCCAGCAGCGCCACGGGAGATCAGCCCCAGCATTTT.

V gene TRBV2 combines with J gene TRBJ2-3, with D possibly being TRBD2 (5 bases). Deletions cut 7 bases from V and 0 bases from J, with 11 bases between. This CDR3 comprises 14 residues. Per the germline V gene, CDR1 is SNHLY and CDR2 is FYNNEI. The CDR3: CASTASSSTDTQYF. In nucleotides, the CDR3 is TGTGCCAGCACTGCTAGCTCGAGCACAGATACGCAGTATTTT.

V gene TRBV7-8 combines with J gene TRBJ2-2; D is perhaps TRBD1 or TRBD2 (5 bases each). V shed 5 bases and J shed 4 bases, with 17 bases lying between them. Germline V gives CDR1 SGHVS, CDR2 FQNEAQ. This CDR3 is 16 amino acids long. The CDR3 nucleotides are TGTGCCAGCAGCCCCGGGACCTCTGGCCGCACCGGGGAGCTGTTTTTT. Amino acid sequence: CASSPGTSGRTGELFF.

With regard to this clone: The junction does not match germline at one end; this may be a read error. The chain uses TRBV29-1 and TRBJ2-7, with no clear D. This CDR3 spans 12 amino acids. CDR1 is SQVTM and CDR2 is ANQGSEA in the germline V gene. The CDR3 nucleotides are TGCAGCGTTGGAGTCCTCTCCCACGAGCAGTACTTC. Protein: CSVGVLSHEQYF.

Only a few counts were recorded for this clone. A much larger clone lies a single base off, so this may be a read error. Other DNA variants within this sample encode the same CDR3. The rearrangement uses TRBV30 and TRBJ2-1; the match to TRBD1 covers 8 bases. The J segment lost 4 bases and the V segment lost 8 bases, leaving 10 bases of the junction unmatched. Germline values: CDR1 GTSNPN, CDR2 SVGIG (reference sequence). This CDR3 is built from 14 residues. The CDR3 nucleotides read TGTGCCGGCTTACGACAGGGGTCATACAATGAGCAGTTCTTC. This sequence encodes CAGLRQGSYNEQFF.

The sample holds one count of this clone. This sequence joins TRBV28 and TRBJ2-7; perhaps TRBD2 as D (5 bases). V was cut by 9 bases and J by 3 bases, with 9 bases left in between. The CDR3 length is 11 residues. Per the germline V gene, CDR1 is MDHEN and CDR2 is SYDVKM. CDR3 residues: CASREVYEQYF. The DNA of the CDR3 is TGTGCCAGTCGGGAAGTCTACGAGCAGTACTTC.

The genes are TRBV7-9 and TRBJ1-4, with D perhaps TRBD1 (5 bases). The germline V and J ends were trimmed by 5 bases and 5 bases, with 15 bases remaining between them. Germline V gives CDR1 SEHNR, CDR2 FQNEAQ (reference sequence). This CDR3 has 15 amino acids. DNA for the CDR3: TGTGCCAGCAGCCTAGAAGGGACTTGGAATGAAAAACTGTTTTTT. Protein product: CASSLEGTWNEKLFF.

CDR3 coding DNA: TGTGCCAGCAGCTTCCCACAGACAGGGGGAGGCAAAAACATTCAGTACTTC. Its translation is CASSFPQTGGGKNIQYF. This chain connects TRBV7-9 to TRBJ2-4, with 9 nucleotides matching TRBD1. Germline V gene data show CDR1 as SEHNR and CDR2 as FQNEAQ (reference sequence). This CDR3 region has 17 residues. After removal of 3 bases from V and 3 bases from J, the junction contained 9 bases not matched to a gene.

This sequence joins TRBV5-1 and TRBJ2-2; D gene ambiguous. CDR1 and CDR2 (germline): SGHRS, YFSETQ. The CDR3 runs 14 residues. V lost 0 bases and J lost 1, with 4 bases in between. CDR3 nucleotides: TGCGCCAGCAGCTTGGGGGAGAACACCGGGGAGCTGTTTTTT. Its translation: CASSLGENTGELFF.

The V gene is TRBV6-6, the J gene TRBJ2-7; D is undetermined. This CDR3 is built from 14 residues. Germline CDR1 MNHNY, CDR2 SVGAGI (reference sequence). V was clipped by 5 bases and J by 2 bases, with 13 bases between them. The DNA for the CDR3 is TGTGCCAGCAGTCGTAATAAGGGCGCCTACGAGCAGTACTTC. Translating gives CASSRNKGAYEQYF.

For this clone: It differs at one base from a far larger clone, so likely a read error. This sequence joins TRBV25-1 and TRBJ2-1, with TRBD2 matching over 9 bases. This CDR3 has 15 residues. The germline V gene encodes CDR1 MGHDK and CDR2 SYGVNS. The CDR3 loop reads CASSEKGSGSDEQLF. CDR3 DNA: TGTGCCAGCAGTGAAAAGGGTAGCGGGAGTGATGAGCAGCTCTTC.

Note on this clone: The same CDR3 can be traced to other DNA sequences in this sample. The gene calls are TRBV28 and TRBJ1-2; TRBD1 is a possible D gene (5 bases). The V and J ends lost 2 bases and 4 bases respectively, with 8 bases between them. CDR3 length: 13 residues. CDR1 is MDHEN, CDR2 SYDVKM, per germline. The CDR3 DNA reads TGTGCCAGCAGTTTAGGCGGGGCCTATGGCTACACCTTC. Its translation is CASSLGGAYGYTF.

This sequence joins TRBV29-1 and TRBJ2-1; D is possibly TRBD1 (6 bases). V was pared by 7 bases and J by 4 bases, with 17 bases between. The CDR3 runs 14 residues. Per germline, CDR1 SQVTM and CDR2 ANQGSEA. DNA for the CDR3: TGCAGCGCGGCAGGGGCGCCCACTTACAATGAGCAGTTCTTC. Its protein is CSAAGAPTYNEQFF.

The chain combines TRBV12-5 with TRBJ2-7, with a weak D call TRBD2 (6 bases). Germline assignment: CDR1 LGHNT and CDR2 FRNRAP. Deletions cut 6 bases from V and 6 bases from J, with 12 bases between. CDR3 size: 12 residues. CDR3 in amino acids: CASGDGEAEQYF. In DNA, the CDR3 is TGTGCTAGTGGGGACGGGGAGGCCGAGCAGTACTTC.

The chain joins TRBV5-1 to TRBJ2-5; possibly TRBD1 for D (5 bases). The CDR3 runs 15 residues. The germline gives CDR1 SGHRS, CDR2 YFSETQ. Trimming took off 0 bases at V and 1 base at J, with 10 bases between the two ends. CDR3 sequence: CASSLVGQAQETQYF. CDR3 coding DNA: TGCGCCAGCAGCTTGGTGGGGCAGGCCCAAGAGACCCAGTACTTC.

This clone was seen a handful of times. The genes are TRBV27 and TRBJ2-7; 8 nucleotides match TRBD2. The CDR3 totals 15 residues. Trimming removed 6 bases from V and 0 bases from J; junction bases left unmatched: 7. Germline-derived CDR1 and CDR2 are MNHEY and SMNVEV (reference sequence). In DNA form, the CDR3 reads TGTGCCAGCAGCCCTAGCGGGTTAAACTCCTACGAGCAGTACTTC. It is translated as CASSPSGLNSYEQYF.

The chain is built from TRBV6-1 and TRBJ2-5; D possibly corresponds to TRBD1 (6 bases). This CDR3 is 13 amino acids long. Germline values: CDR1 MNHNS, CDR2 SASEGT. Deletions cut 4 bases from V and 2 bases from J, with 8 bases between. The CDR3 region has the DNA TGTGCCAGCAGTGGGACAGTACAAGAGACCCAGTACTTC. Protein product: CASSGTVQETQYF.

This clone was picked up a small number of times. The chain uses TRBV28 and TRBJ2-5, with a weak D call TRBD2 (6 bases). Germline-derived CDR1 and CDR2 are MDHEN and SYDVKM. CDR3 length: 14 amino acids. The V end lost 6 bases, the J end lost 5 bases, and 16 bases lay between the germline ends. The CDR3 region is CASSVGGVGETQYF. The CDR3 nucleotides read TGTGCCAGCAGCGTGGGGGGAGTAGGGGAGACCCAGTACTTC.

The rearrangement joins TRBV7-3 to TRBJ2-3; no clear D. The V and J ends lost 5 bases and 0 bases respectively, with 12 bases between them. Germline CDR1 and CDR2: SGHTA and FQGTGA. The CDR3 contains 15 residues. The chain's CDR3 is CASSHDGHSTDTQYF. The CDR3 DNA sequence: TGTGCCAGCAGCCACGACGGGCACAGCACAGATACGCAGTATTTT.

The CDR3 DNA follows: TGCGCCAGCAGCCAAGTGCTAGCGGGAAGGCCCATATACAATGAGCAGTTCTTC. Protein sequence: CASSQVLAGRPIYNEQFF. V and J are TRBV4-1 and TRBJ2-1, with 9 bases aligning to TRBD2. The CDR3 sequence is 18 residues long. Germline trimming cut 1 base from V and 4 bases from J; bases unmatched to any gene: 11. Germline V CDR1 and CDR2: MGHRA, YSYEKL.